The sequence of this T cell receptor (beta chain) was determined in a study of blood T cell repertoires in COVID-19. The wider study: Collection of acute and convalescent COVID-19 samples took place in the United States, Italy and Spain. The cDNA or gDNA used as material had been derived from T cells, B-cell-depleted T cells, or PBMCs.

Per the study methods: Using reference gene primer amplification, nucleated cell counts were estimated. Clones were read by immunoSEQ multiplex PCR, and TCRdb kept only the in-frame ones, dropping some. V, J and clone size are taken as reported in that table, and D and trimming were inferred from the DNA itself. The sample lists some 100,000 clones; approximately 86% were seen once. CDR1 is MRHNA, CDR2 SNTAGT, per germline. V lost 2 bases, J lost 7 bases, and 12 bases lay in between. This CDR3 region has 14 residues. The TCR was taken from a man aged 45-65 years with acute or convalescent COVID-19. The rearrangement links TRBV6-4 to TRBJ1-5; tentatively, D is TRBD1 (5 bases). Sequencing used peripheral blood. The DNA of the CDR3 is TGTGCCAGCAGTGACGGGAAGGACAAACAGCCCCAGCATTTT. Residues: CASSDGKDKQPQHF.